This TCR beta chain originates from a study of blood T cell repertoires in COVID-19 (dated by TCRdb to the early 2020s). At the level of the whole study: Samples covering the acute and convalescent phases of COVID-19 were provided by collaborators in the United States, Italy and Spain. The prospective study material was composed of cDNA or gDNA derived from T cells, B-cell-depleted T cells, or PBMCs. A freely available public database, intended as a resource for researchers studying the immune response to SARS-CoV-2, is where the repertoires were released. HLA class I and class II types, where available, came from metadata supplied by the sample provider rather than from assay-based typing. Subjects who had been exposed to COVID-19, were actively infected with it, or had recovered from it provided the deeply sampled blood TCRbeta repertoires that made up the dataset. The samples were drawn from two sources: the first 160 participants of the ongoing ImmuneRACE study, and 1,200 or so subjects contributed by 6 global collaborators. The sample metadata nearly always contained a de-identified subject ID, COVID-19 status, age in years and sex. General study outcomes and caveats: Clinical and demographic metadata were provided uncurated, with the amount varying by source and participant.

The collaborating institutions used their own protocols to collect whole blood in K2EDTA tubes. For TCRbeta analysis, collaborators shipped samples in one of three forms: frozen whole blood, isolated PBMCs, or DNA extracted from either of those sample types. Regarding this clone: Its antigen has not been determined. Qualities for individual bases were not recorded, and no much larger clone is one base off.

The immunoSEQ Assay, a bias-controlled multiplex PCR, was used to amplify TCRbeta CDR3 regions from genomic DNA. From the authors' description of their analysis: The number of nucleated cells in each sample was estimated by amplification of reference gene primers within the assay. Sequence reads were collapsed and filtered to measure the absolute abundance of every unique TCRbeta CDR3 rearrangement. For each sample, productive Simpson clonality was calculated by taking the square root of Simpson's diversity index across productive rearrangements. Sourced from immuneACCESS, this table was stored by TCRdb with only in-frame sequences that have V and J called. A share of the clones is absent; for the studies checked, an unresolved V gene accounts for under half, and the remainder has no known explanation. That table is the source of V, J and clone size, and D and trimming were worked out from the DNA. In all, the sample holds just over 90,000 clones, and about nine tenths of those were seen once. The ten largest clones capture roughly 1.5% of the sample.

For this chain, trimming is 2 bases at the V end and 4 bases at the J end, and the number of junction bases without a gene match is 5. Via the germline V gene, CDR1 is MNHEY and CDR2 SVGEGT. Including the terminal cysteine and phenylalanine, the CDR3 comprises 16 residues. Only the CDR3 DNA stays, 48 bases, in frame from base 1. The rearrangement combines TRBV6-2 or TRBV6-3 with TRBJ2-3; 11 middle bases align to TRBD2. The sequence was collected from a human donor with active COVID-19. The donor label of this sample is uncertain. Sequences were obtained from peripheral blood. The CDR3 protein is CASSYGLAGGADTQYF. The DNA reads as follows: TGTGCCAGCAGTTACGGGCTAGCGGGGGGCGCAGATACGCAGTATTTT.